This TCR beta chain emerged from a study of shared clonotypes between healthy human individuals. TCRdb's table, derived via immunoSEQ multiplex PCR, lists solely in-frame clones and lacks some. The data show about 1 million clones, around four fifths seen once. Nashville, Tennessee was home to all donors, each a Caucasian adult. CD4+ cell separation produced CD45RA+ naive and CD45RA-negative memory subsets. A remark on this clone: The antigen is unknown. The same CDR3 can be traced to other DNA sequences in this sample.

General observations from the study: Unshared clonotypes carried lower generation probabilities than those common to all four donors. Sorted-subset sequencing was shown by rarefaction to be incomplete despite large depth.

Sequencing was done on a sample of memory CD4+ T cells sorted from blood. Subset noted: CD45RA-negative fraction. The clonotype was recovered from a man aged 18-30 years in good health.

The CDR3 nucleotides are TGCGCCAGCAGCTTGGGAGGAGAGAACACTGAAGCTTTCTTT. Protein: CASSLGGENTEAFF. V and J are TRBV5-1 and TRBJ1-1, with D hard to call. The germline CDR1 and CDR2 sequences are SGHRS and YFSETQ. The CDR3 has 14 residues. The V end lost 0 bases, the J end lost 1 base, and 7 bases lay between the germline ends.